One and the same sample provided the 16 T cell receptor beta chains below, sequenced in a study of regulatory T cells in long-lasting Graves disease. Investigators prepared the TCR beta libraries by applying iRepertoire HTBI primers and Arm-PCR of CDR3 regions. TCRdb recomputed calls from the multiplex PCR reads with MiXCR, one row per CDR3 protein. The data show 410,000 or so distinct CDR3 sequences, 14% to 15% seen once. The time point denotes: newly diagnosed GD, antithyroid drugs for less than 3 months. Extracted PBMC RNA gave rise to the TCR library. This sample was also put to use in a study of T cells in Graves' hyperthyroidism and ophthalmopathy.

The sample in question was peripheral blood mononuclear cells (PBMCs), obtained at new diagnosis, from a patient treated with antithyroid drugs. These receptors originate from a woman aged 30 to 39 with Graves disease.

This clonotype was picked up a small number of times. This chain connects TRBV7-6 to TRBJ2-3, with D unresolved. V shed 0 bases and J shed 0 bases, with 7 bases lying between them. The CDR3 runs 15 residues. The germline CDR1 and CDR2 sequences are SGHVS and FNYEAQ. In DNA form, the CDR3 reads TGTGCCAGCAGCTTAGCGGACGGGAGCACAGATACGCAGTATTTT. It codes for CASSLADGSTDTQYF.

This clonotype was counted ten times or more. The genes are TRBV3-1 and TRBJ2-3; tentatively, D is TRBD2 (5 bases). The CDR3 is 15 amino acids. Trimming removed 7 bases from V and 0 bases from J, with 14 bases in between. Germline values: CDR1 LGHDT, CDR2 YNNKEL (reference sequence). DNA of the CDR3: TGTGCCAGCACCCCGAGGCGGGTTAGCACAGATACGCAGTATTTT. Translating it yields CASTPRRVSTDTQYF.

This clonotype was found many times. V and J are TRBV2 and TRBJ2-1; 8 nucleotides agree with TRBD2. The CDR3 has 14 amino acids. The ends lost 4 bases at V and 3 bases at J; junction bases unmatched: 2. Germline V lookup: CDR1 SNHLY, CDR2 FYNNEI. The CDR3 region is CASSGLAIYNEQFF. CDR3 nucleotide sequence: TGTGCCAGCAGTGGACTAGCGATCTACAATGAGCAGTTCTTC.

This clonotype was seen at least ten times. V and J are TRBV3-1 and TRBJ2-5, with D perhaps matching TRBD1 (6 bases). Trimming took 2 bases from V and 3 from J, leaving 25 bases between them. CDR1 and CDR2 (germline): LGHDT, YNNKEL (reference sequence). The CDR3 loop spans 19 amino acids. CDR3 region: CASSQKRPLQGLREETQYF. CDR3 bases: TGTGCCAGCAGCCAAAAACGACCTCTACAGGGATTAAGAGAAGAGACCCAGTACTTC.

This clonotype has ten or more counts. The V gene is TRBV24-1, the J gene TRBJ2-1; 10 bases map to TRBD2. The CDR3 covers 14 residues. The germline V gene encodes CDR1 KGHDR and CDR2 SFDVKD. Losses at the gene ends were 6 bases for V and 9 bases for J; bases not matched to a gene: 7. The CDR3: CATSSSGRIGEQFF. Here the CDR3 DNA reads TGTGCCACCAGTAGTAGCGGGAGGATAGGTGAGCAGTTCTTC.

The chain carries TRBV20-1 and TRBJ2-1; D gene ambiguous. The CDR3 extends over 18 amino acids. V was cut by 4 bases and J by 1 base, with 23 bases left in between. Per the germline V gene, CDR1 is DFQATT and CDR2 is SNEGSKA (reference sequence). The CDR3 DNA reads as TGCAGTGCTAAAGAGGATGGATCGACACGACTTTCCTACAATGAGCAGTTCTTC. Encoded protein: CSAKEDGSTRLSYNEQFF.

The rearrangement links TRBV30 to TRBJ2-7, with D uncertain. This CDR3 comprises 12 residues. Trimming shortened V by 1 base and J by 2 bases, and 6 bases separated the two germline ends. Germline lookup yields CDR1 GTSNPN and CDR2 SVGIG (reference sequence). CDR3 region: CAWSALTYEQYF. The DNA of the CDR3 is TGTGCCTGGAGTGCCTTAACCTACGAGCAGTACTTC.

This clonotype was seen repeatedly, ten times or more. In DNA form, the CDR3 reads TGTGCTAGTGGTTTGGTAACGCTACAGGGGCCCAATTACAATGAGCAGTTCTTC. Its translation: CASGLVTLQGPNYNEQFF. The chain links TRBV12-5 to TRBJ2-1, with 7 bases matching TRBD1. Trimming removed 0 bases from V and 4 bases from J; junction bases left unmatched: 12. This CDR3 contains 18 residues. Germline loops: CDR1 LGHNT, CDR2 FRNRAP.

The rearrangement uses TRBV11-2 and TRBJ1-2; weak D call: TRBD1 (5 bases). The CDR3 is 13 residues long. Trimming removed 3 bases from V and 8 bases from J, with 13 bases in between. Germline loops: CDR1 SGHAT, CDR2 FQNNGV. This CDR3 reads CASSFLGAMGYTF. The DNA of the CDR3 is TGTGCCAGCAGCTTTCTTGGGGCGATGGGCTACACCTTC.

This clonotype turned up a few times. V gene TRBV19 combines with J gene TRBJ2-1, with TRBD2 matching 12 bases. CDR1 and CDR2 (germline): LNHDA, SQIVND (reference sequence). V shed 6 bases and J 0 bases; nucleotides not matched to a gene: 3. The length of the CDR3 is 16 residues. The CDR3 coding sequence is TGTGCCAGTAGGACTAGCGGGGGAGTCTCCTACAATGAGCAGTTCTTC. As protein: CASRTSGGVSYNEQFF.

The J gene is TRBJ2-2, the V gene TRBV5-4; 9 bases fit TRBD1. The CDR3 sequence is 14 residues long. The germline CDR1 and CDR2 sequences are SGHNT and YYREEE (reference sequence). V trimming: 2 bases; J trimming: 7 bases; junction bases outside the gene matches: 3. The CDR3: CASSFGDRVGELFF. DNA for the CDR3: TGTGCCAGCAGCTTCGGGGACAGGGTCGGGGAGCTGTTTTTT.

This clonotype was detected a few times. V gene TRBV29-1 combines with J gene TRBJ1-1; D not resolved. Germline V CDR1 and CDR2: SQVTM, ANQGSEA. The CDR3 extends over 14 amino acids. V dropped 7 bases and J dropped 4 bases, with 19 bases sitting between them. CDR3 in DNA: TGCAGCGCCTCTCTGGGCGCGGTGGGCACTGAAGCTTTCTTT. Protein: CSASLGAVGTEAFF.

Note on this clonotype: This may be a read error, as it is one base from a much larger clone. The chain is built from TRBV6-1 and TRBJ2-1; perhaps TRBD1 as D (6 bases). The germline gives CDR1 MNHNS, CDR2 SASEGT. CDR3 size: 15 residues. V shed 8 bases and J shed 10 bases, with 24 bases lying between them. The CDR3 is CASGGQKFTSYEQFF. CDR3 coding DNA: TGTGCCAGCGGCGGACAGAAGTTCACCTCCTACGAGCAGTTCTTC.

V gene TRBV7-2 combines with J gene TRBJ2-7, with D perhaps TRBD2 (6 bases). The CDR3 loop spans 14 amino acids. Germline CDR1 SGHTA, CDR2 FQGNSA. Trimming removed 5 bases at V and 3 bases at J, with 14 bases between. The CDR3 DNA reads TGTGCCAGCAGCCCACCCGGGAGTTTCTACGAGCAGTACTTC. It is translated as CASSPPGSFYEQYF.

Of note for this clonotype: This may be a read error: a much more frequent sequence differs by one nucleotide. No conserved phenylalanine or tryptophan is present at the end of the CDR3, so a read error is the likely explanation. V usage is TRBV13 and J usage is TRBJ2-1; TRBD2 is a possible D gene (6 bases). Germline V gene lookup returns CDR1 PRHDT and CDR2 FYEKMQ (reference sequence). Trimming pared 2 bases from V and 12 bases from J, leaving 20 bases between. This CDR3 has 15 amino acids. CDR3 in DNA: TGTGCCAGCAGCTTAAGAGCGGGCCCGGTGCAAGGGCAGTTCTGC. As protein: CASSLRAGPVQGQFC.

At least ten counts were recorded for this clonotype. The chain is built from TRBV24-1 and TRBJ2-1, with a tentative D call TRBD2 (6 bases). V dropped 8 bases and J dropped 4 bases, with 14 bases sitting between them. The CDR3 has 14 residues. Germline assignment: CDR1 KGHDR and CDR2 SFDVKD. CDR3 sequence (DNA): TGTGCCACCACGAAACGCCGGGAGTACAATGAGCAGTTCTTC. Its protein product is CATTKRREYNEQFF.